This T cell receptor beta chain is from a study of long-term antiretroviral therapy in people with HIV. A word on this clone: Its antigen remains unknown.

Study results and caveats: The study found narrower CDR3 length ranges in HIV repertoires than in controls.

They ran version v3.0 of the immunoSEQ assay at survey level. Assay: immunoSEQ multiplex PCR; the TCRdb copy retains only in-frame clones and omits some. In the table there are over 30,000 clones, about three quarters of which are singletons. The CDR3 loop spans 16 amino acids. The sample in question was unsorted PBMCs, obtained 2 years after starting antiretroviral therapy. This TCR came from a woman aged 45-60 years with HIV. This rearrangement joins TRBV21-1 to TRBJ1-2; the table's D gene call, TRBD1, was not cross checked with the DNA. TRBV21-1 is flagged as a pseudogene. The CDR3 DNA reads as TGTGCCAGCAGCACCGTCGGGACAGCGGACTCGTATGGCTACACCTTC. This gives the protein CASSTVGTADSYGYTF.